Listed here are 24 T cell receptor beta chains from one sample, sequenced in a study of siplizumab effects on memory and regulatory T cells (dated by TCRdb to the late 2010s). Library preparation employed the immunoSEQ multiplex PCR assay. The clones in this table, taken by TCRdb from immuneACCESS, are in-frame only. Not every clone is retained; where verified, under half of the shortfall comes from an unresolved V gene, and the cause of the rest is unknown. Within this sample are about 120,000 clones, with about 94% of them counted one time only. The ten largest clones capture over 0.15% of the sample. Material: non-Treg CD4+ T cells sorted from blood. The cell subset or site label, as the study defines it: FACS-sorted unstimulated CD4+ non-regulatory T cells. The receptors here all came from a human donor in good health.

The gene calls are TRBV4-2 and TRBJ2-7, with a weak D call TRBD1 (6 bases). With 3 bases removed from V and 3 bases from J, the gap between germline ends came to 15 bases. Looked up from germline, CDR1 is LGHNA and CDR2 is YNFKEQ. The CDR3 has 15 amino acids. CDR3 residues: CASSHASGQNYEQYF. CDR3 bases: TGTGCCAGCAGCCACGCCTCGGGACAAAACTACGAGCAGTACTTC.

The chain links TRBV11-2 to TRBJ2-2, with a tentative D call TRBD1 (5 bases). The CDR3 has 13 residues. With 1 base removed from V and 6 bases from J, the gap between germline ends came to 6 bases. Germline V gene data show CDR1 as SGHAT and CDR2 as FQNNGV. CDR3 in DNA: TGTGCCAGCAGCTTAGTAGGGGCCGGGGAGCTGTTTTTT. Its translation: CASSLVGAGELFF.

This CDR3 is CASSLDRGNPYNEQFF. The CDR3 bases are TGTGCCAGCAGCTTAGACAGGGGGAATCCCTACAATGAGCAGTTCTTC. The chain uses TRBV7-2 and TRBJ2-1, with 8 bases aligning to TRBD1. This CDR3 region has 16 residues. The J segment lost 2 bases and the V segment lost 1 base, leaving 4 bases of the junction unmatched. Germline V gene lookup returns CDR1 SGHTA and CDR2 FQGNSA.

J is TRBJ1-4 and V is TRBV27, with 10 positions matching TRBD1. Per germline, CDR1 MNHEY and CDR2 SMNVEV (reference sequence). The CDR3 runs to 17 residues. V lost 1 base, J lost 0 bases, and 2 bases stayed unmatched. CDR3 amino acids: CASSLFGTGATNEKLFF. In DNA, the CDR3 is TGTGCCAGCAGTTTATTTGGGACAGGGGCAACTAATGAAAAACTGTTTTTT.

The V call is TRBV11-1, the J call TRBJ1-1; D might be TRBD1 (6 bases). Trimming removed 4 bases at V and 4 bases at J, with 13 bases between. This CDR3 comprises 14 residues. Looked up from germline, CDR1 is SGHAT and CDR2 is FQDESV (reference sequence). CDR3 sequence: CASSSDRWGTEAFF. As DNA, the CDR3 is TGTGCCAGCAGCTCTGACAGGTGGGGCACTGAAGCTTTCTTT. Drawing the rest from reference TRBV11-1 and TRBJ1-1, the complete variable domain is EAEVAQSPRYKITEKSQAVAFWCDPISGHATLYWYRQILGQGPELLVQFQDESVVDDSQLPKDRFSAERLKGVDSTLKIQPAELGDSAMYLCASSSDRWGTEAFFGQGTRLTVV.

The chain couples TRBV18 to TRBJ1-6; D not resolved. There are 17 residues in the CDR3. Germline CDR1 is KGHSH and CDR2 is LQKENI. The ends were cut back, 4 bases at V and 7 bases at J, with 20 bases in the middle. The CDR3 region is CASSLYMAGSGNSPLHF. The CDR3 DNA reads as TGTGCCAGCTCACTCTACATGGCTGGGTCGGGAAATTCACCCCTCCACTTT.

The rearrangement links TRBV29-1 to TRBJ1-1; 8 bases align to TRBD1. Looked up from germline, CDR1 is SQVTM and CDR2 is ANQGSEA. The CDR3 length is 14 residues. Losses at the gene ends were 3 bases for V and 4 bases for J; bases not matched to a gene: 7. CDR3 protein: CSVDDRGSVTEAFF. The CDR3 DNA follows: TGCAGCGTTGATGACAGGGGCTCGGTCACTGAAGCTTTCTTT.

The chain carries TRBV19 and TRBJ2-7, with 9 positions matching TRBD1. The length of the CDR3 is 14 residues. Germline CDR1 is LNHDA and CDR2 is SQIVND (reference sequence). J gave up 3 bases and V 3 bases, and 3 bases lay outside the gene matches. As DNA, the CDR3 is TGTGCCAGTAGTATCGCGGACAGGGGCTACGAGCAGTACTTC. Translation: CASSIADRGYEQYF.

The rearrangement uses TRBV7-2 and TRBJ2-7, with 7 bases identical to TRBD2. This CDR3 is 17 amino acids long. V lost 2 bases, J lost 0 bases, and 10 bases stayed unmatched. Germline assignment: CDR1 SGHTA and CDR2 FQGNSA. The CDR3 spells CASSLRASGQGSYEQYF. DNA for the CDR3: TGTGCCAGCAGCTTAAGGGCTAGCGGCCAGGGCTCCTACGAGCAGTACTTC.

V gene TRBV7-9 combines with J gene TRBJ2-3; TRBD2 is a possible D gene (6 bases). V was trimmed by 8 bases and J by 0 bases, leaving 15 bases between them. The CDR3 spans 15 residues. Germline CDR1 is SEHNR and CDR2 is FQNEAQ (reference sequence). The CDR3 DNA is TGTGCCAGCGCGGAGGGCGTCTCTAGCACAGATACGCAGTATTTT. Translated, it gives CASAEGVSSTDTQYF.

CDR3: CASSPRAAEAFF. The CDR3 DNA sequence: TGTGCCAGCAGCCCTCGGGCCGCTGAAGCTTTCTTT. J is TRBJ1-1 and V is TRBV5-8; D unclear. V was clipped by 4 bases and J by 6 bases, with 10 bases between them. CDR3 size: 12 residues. Germline V lookup: CDR1 SGHTS, CDR2 YDEGEE.

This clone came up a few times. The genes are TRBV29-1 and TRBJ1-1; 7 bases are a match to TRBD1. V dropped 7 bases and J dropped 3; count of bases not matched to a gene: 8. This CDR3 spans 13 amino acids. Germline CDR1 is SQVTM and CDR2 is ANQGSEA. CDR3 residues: CSGMGQLYTEAFF. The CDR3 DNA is TGCAGCGGGATGGGACAGCTCTACACTGAAGCTTTCTTT.

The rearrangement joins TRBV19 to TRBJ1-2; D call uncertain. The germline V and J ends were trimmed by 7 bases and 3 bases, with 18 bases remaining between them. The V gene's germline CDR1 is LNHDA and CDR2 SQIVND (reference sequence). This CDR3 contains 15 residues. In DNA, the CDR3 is TGTGCCAGTATCAATCCCGGGGAGGGTGACTATGGCTACACCTTC. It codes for CASINPGEGDYGYTF.

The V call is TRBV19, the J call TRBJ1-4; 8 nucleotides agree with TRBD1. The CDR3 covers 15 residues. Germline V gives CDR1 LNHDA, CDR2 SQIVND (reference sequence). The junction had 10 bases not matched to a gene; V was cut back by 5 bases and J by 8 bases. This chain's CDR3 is CASSFSTGDREKLFF. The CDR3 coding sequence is TGTGCCAGTAGTTTTTCGACAGGGGACAGAGAAAAACTGTTTTTT.

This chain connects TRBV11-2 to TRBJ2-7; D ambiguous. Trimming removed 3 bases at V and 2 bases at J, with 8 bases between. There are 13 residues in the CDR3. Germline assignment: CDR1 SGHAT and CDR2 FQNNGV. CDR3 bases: TGTGCCAGCAGCTTGGTCCTCCCCTACGAGCAGTACTTC. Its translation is CASSLVLPYEQYF.

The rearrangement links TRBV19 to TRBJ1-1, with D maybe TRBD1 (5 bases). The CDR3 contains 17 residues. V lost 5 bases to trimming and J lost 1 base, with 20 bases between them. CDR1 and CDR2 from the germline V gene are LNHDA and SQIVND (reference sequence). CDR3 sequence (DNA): TGTGCCAGTAGTCCCCCCCAGCCGCGGGGGAGGAACACTGAAGCTTTCTTT. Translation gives CASSPPQPRGRNTEAFF.

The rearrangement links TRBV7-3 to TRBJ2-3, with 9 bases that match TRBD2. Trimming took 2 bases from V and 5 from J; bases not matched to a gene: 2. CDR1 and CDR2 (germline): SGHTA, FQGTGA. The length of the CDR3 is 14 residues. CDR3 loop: CASSLASGIDTQYF. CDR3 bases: TGTGCCAGCAGCTTAGCTAGCGGGATAGATACGCAGTATTTT.

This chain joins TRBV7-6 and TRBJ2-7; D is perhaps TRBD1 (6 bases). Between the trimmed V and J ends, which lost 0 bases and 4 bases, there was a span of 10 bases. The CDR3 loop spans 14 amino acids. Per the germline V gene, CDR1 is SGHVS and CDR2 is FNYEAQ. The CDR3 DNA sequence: TGTGCCAGCAGCTTAGCCCGTACAGGGTACGAGCAGTACTTC. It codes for CASSLARTGYEQYF. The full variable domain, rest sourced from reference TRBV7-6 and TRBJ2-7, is GAGVSQSPRYKVTKRGQDVALRCDPISGHVSLYWYRQALGQGPEFLTYFNYEAQQDKSGLPNDRFSAERPEGSISTLTIQRTEQRDSAMYRCASSLARTGYEQYFGPGTRLTVT.

The CDR3 DNA is TGTGCCAGCAGGGGAGGGACAGGGAGCAACGAGCAGTACTTC. This codes for CASRGGTGSNEQYF. The V call is TRBV2, the J call TRBJ2-7, with 9 positions matching TRBD1. The germline gives CDR1 SNHLY, CDR2 FYNNEI. V shed 6 bases and J 5 bases; nucleotides not matched to a gene: 8. This CDR3 has 14 residues. Looking up the rest from reference TRBV2 and TRBJ2-7 gives the full variable domain: EPEVTQTPSHQVTQMGQEVILRCVPISNHLYFYWYRQILGQKVEFLVSFYNNEISEKSEIFDDQFSVERPDGSNFTLKIRSTKLEDSAMYFCASRGGTGSNEQYFGPGTRLTVT.

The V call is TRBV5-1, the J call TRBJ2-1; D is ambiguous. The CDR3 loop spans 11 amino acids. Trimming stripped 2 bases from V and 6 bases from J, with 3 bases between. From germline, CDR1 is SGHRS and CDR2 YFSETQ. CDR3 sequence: CASSFLNEQFF. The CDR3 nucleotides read TGCGCCAGCAGCTTTCTCAATGAGCAGTTCTTC.

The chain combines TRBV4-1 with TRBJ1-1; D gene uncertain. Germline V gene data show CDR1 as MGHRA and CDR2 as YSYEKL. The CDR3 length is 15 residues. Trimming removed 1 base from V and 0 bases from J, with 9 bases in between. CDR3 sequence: CASSQGLTVNTEAFF. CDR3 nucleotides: TGCGCCAGCAGCCAAGGACTCACAGTGAACACTGAAGCTTTCTTT.

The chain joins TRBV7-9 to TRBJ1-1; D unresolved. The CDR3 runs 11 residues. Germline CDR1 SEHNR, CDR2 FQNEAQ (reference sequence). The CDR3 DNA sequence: TGTCACTCAGGATTGAACACTGAAGCTTTCTTT. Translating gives CHSGLNTEAFF.

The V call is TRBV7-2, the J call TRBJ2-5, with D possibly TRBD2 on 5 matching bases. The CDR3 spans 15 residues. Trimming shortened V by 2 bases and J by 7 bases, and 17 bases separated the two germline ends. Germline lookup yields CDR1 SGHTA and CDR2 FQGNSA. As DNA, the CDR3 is TGTGCCAGCAGCTTAAGTTTAGCGATCCTGGGGACCCAGTACTTC. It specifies CASSLSLAILGTQYF.

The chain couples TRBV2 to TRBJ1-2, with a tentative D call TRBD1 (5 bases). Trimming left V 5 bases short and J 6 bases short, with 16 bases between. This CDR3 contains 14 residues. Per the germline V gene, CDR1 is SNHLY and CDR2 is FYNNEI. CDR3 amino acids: CASSKAGREDGYTF. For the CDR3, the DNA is TGTGCCAGCAGTAAGGCAGGGAGGGAGGATGGCTACACCTTC.